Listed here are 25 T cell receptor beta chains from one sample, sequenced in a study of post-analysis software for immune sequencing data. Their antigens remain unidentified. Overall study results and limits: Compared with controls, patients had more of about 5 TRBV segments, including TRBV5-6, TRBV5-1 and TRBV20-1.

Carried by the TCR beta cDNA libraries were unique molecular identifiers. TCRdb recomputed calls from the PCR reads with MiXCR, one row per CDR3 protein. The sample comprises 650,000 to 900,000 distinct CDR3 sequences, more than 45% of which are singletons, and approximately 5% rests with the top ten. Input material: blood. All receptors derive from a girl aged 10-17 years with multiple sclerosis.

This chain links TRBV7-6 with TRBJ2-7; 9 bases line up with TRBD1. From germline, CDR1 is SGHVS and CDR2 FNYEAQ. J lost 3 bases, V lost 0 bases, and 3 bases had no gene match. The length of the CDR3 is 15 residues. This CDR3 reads CASSLARTGVYEQYF. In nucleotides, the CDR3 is TGTGCCAGCAGCTTAGCGCGGACAGGGGTCTACGAGCAGTACTTC. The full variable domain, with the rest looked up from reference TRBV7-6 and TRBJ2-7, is GAGVSQSPRYKVTKRGQDVALRCDPISGHVSLYWYRQALGQGPEFLTYFNYEAQQDKSGLPNDRFSAERPEGSISTLTIQRTEQRDSAMYRCASSLARTGVYEQYFGPGTRLTVT.

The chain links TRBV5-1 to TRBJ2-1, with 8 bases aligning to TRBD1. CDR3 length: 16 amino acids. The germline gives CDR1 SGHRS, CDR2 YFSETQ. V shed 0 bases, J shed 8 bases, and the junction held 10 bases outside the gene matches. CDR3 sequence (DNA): TGCGCCAGCAGCTTGGTGGGGACAGGACCTAGAGATGAGCAGTTCTTC. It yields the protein CASSLVGTGPRDEQFF.

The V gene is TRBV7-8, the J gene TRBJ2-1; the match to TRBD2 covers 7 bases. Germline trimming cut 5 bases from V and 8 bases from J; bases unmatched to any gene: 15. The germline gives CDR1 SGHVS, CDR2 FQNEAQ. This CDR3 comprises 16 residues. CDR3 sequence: CASSPPLGGSIDEQFF. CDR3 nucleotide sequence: TGTGCCAGCAGCCCCCCCTTGGGCGGGAGTATCGATGAGCAGTTCTTC.

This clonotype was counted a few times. This CDR3 reads CSASGGRDYGYTF. The CDR3 DNA sequence: TGCAGCGCCTCAGGGGGGAGGGACTATGGCTACACCTTC. The rearrangement uses TRBV29-1 and TRBJ1-2, with 7 positions matching TRBD1. CDR1 is SQVTM and CDR2 is ANQGSEA in the germline V gene. This CDR3 is built from 13 residues. V dropped 7 bases and J dropped 3; count of bases not matched to a gene: 8.

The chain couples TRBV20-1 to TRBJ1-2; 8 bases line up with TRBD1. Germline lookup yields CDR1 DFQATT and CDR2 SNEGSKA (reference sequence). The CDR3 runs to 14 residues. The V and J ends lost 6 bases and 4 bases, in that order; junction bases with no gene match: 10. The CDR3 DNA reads TGCAGTGCACCCGGACAGGGCGAGGTCTATGGCTACACCTTC. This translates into CSAPGQGEVYGYTF.

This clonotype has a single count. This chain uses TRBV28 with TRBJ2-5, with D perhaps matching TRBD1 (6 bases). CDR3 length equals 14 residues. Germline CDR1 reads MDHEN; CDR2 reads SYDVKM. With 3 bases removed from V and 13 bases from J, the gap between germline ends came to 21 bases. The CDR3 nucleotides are TGTGCCAGCAGTTTGGAGACAGGCGGTACGAGGGGGTACTTC. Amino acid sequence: CASSLETGGTRGYF.

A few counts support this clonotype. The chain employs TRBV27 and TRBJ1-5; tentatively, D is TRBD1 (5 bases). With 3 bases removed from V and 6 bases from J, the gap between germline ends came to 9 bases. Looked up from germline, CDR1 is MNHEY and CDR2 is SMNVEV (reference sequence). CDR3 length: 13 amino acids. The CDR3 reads CASSLRGAQPQHF. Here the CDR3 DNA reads TGTGCCAGCAGTTTGAGGGGCGCTCAGCCCCAGCATTTT.

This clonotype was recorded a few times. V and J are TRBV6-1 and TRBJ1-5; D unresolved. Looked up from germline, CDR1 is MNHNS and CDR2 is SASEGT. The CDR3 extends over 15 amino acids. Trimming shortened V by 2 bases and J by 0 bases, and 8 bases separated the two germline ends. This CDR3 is CASSEPFYSNQPQHF. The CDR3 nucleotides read TGTGCCAGCAGTGAACCTTTCTATAGCAATCAGCCCCAGCATTTT.

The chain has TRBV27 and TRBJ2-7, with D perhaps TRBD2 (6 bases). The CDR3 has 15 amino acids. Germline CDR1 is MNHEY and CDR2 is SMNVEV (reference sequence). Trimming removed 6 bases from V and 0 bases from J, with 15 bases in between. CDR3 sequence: CASRSEGGSSYEQYF. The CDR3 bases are TGTGCCAGCAGGTCCGAAGGAGGGAGCTCCTACGAGCAGTACTTC.

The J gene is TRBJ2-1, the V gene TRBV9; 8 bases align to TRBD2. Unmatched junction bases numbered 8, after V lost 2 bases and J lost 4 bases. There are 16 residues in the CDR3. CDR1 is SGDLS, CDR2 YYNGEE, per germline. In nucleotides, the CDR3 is TGTGCCAGCAGCGTCGGACTAGCAGGAGGGTACAATGAGCAGTTCTTC. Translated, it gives CASSVGLAGGYNEQFF.

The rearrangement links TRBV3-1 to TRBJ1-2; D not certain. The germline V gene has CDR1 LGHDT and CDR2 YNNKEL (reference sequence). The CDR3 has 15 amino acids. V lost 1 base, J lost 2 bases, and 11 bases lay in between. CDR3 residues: CASSQGATGNYGYTF. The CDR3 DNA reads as TGTGCCAGCAGCCAAGGAGCTACGGGGAACTATGGCTACACCTTC.

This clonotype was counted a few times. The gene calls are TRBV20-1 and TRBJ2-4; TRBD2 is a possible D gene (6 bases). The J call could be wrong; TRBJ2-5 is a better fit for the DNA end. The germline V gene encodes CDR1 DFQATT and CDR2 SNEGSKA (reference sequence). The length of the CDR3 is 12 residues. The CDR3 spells CSAVADQETQYF. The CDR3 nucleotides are TGCAGTGCCGTAGCGGACCAAGAGACCCAGTACTTC.

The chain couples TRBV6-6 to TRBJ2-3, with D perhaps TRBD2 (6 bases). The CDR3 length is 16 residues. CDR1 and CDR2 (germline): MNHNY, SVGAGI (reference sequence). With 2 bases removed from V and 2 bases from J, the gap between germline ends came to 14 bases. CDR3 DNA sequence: TGTGCCAGCAGTTACGGAGGGAGTACATACACAGATACGCAGTATTTT. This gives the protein CASSYGGSTYTDTQYF.

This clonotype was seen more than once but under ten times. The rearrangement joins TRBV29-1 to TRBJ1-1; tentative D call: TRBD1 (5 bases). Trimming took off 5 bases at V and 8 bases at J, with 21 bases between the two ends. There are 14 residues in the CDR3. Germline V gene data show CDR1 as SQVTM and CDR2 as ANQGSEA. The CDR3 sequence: CSVHSPGENKEAFF. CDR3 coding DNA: TGCAGCGTTCATTCTCCGGGGGAGAACAAAGAAGCTTTCTTT. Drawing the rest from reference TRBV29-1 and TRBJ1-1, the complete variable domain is SAVISQKPSRDICQRGTSLTIQCQVDSQVTMMFWYRQQPGQSLTLIATANQGSEATYESGFVIDKFPISRPNLTFSTLTVSNMSPEDSSIYLCSVHSPGENKEAFFGQGTRLTVV.

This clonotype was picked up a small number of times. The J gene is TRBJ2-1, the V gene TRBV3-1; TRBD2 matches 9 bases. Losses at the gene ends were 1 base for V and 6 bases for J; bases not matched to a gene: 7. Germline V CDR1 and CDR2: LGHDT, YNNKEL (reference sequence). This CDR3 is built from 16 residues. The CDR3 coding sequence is TGTGCCAGCAGCCAAGGGTTTAGCGGGAGCGGCAATGAGCAGTTCTTC. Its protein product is CASSQGFSGSGNEQFF.

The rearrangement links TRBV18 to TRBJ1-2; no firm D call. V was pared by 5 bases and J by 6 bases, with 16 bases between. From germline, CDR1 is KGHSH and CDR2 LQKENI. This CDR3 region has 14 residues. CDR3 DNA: TGTGCCAGCTCAATTGAAGGAGTGAGGGATGGCTACACCTTC. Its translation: CASSIEGVRDGYTF. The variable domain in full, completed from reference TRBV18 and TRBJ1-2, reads NAGVMQNPRHLVRRRGQEARLRCSPMKGHSHVYWYRQLPEEGLKFMVYLQKENIIDESGMPKERFSAEFPKEGPSILRIQQVVRGDSAAYFCASSIEGVRDGYTFGSGTRLTVV.

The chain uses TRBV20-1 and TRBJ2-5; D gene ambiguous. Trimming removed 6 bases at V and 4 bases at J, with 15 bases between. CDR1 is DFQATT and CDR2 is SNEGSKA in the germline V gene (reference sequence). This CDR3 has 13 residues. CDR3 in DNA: TGCAGTGCCGGAATGAGGTCTGGAGAGACCCAGTACTTC. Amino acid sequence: CSAGMRSGETQYF.

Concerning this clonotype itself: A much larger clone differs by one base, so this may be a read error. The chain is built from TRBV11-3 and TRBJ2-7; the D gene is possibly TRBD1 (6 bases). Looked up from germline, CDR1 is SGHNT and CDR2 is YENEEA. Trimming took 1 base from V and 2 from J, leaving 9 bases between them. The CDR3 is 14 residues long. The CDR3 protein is CASSLGTVPYEQYF. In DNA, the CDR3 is TGTGCCAGCAGCTTAGGGACAGTGCCCTACGAGCAGTACTTC. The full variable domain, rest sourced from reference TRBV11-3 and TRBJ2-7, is EAGVVQSPRYKIIEKKQPVAFWCNPISGHNTLYWYLQNLGQGPELLIRYENEEAVDDSQLPKDRFSAERLKGVDSTLKIQPAELGDSAVYLCASSLGTVPYEQYFGPGTRLTVT.

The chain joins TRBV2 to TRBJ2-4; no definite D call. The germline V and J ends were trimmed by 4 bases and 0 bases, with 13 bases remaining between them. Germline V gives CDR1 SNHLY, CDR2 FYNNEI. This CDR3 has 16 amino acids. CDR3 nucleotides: TGTGCCAGCAGTGGCAACAGCCTGATAGCCAAAAACATTCAGTACTTC. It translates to CASSGNSLIAKNIQYF.

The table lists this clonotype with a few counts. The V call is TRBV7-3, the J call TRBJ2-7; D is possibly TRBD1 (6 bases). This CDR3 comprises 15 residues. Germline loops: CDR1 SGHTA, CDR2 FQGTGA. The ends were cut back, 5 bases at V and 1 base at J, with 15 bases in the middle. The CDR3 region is CASSPIGGSSYEQYF. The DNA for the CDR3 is TGTGCCAGCAGCCCCATAGGGGGTTCGTCCTACGAGCAGTACTTC. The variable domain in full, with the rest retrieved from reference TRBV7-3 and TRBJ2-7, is GAGVSQTPSNKVTEKGKYVELRCDPISGHTALYWYRQSLGQGPEFLIYFQGTGAADDSGLPNDRFFAVRPEGSVSTLKIQRTERGDSAVYLCASSPIGGSSYEQYFGPGTRLTVT.

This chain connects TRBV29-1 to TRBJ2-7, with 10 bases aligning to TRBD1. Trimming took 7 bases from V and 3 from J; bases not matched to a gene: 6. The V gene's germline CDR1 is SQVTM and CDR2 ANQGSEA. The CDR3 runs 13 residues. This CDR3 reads CSATGQGHYEQYF. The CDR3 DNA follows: TGCAGCGCCACGGGACAGGGGCACTACGAGCAGTACTTC.

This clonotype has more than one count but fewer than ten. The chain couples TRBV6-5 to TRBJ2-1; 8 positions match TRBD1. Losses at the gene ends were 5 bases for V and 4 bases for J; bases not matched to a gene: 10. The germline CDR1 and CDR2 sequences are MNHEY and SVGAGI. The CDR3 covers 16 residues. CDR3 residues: CASSTGDRGDYNEQFF. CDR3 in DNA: TGTGCCAGCAGTACCGGCGACAGGGGCGATTACAATGAGCAGTTCTTC.

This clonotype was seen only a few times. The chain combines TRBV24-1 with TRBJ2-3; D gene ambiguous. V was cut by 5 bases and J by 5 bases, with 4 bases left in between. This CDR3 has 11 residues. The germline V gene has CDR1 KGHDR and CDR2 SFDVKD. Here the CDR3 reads CATSGGDTQYF. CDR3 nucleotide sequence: TGTGCCACCAGTGGCGGAGATACGCAGTATTTT.

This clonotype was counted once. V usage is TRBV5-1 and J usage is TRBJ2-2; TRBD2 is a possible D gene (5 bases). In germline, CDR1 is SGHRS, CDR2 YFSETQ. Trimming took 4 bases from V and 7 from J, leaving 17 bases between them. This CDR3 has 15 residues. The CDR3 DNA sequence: TGCGCCAGCAGCCCAAATCCGGGATCCGGCGGGGAGCTGTTTTTT. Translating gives CASSPNPGSGGELFF. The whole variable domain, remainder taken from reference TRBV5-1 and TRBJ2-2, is KAGVTQTPRYLIKTRGQQVTLSCSPISGHRSVSWYQQTPGQGLQFLFEYFSETQRNKGNFPGRFSGRQFSNSRSEMNVSTLELGDSALYLCASSPNPGSGGELFFGEGSRLTVL.

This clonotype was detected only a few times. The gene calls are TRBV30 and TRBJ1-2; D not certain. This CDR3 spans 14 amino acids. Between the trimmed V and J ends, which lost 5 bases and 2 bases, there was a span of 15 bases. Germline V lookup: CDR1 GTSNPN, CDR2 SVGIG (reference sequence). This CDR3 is CAWETGAANYGYTF. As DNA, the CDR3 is TGTGCCTGGGAAACGGGAGCCGCCAACTATGGCTACACCTTC.